These T cell receptor beta chains were read from a single sample in a study of T cell responses to AZD1222 COVID-19 vaccine. Libraries were prepared by immunoSEQ multiplex PCR; TCRdb keeps only in-frame clonotypes and omits some of them. The sample has 98,000 or so clones; roughly 84% are singletons. Source: peripheral blood, taken 28 days after the second AZD1222 dose. Receptor source: an adult who received the AZD1222 COVID-19 vaccine. The CDR3 runs from the conserved cysteine through the conserved F or W. Each record gives: clone size, V gene, J gene, CDR3 length, D gene, CDR3 protein, CDR3 DNA. The D gene is left open where the match is weak. Clone size is shown for a subset of rows, as once, few, many or a class of expanded clone.

-	TRBV6-2/TRBV6-3	TRBJ2-7	14	-	CASSYSRGSYEQYF	TGTGCCAGCAGTTACTCAAGGGGTTCCTACGAGCAGTACTTC
-	TRBV6-6	TRBJ1-2	15	TRBD1	CASSLDRDSNYGYTF	TGTGCCAGCAGTTTGGACAGGGACTCTAACTATGGCTACACCTTC
-	TRBV7-9	TRBJ2-1	13	TRBD2	CASSGGRAREQFF	TGTGCCAGCAGCGGGGGGAGGGCCCGCGAGCAGTTCTTC
-	TRBV5-4	TRBJ2-3	14	-	CASSLGGFADTQYF	TGTGCCAGCAGCTTGGGAGGGTTTGCAGATACGCAGTATTTT
-	TRBV5-4	TRBJ2-6	15	-	CASSAGASGANVLTF	TGTGCCAGCAGCGCGGGGGCGAGCGGGGCCAACGTCCTGACTTTC
-	TRBV27	TRBJ2-7	14	-	CASSLGGLSYEQYF	TGTGCCAGCAGCTTAGGGGGGCTCTCCTACGAGCAGTACTTC
-	TRBV6-5	TRBJ1-1	13	-	CASSLEGNTEAFF	TGTGCCAGCAGTTTGGAAGGAAACACTGAAGCTTTCTTT
-	TRBV10-3	TRBJ1-1	14	TRBD1	CAISSGTDMGEAFF	TGTGCCATCAGTTCCGGGACAGACATGGGTGAAGCTTTCTTT
-	TRBV18	TRBJ1-2	15	TRBD1	CASSRPGQGRDGYTF	TGTGCCAGCTCACGACCGGGACAGGGTAGGGATGGCTACACCTTC
few	TRBV4-1	TRBJ1-2	16	-	CASSQGPNDSHYGYTF	TGCGCCAGCAGCCAAGGTCCAAATGACAGCCACTATGGCTACACCTTC
few	TRBV25-1	TRBJ1-2	14	-	CASSARSSAHGYTF	TGTGCCAGCAGTGCAAGGTCCTCGGCCCATGGCTACACCTTC
-	TRBV3-1/TRBV3-2	TRBJ1-2	15	-	CASSQDWPGNYGYTF	TGTGCCAGCAGCCAAGATTGGCCGGGAAACTATGGCTACACCTTC
-	TRBV7-3	TRBJ2-6	12	-	CASSSGANVLTF	TGTGCCAGCAGCTCTGGGGCCAACGTCCTGACTTTC
-	TRBV7-6	TRBJ2-5	15	TRBD1	CASSPTTGGEETQYF	TGTGCCAGCAGCCCGACGACAGGGGGAGAAGAGACCCAGTACTTC